Included here is one T cell receptor (beta chain) sequence, with context. Germline V gives CDR1 LGHNA, CDR2 YNFKEQ. Trimming stripped 4 bases from V and 3 bases from J, with 12 bases between. The CDR3 spans 14 residues. This record belongs to a study of blood T cell repertoires in COVID-19. Study-wide context: Acute and convalescent COVID-19 samples came from the United States, Italy and Spain. T cells, B-cell-depleted T cells, or PBMCs provided the cDNA or gDNA that served as material.

Per the authors' pipeline: Amplifying reference gene primers gave estimates of nucleated cell counts. Method: immunoSEQ multiplex PCR; TCRdb's copy keeps in-frame clones and lacks some. That table supplies the V and J calls and clone size; D and trimming were determined from the DNA. The sample lists 300,000 or so clones, about 90% occurring once. V gene TRBV4-2 combines with J gene TRBJ1-2; possible D gene TRBD1, 5 bases. The sample comprised peripheral blood. The source is a woman aged 35 to 49 with acute or convalescent COVID-19. The CDR3 region has the DNA TGTGCCAGCAGCCCTAATAGCAGGGACTATGGCTACACCTTC. Protein: CASSPNSRDYGYTF.